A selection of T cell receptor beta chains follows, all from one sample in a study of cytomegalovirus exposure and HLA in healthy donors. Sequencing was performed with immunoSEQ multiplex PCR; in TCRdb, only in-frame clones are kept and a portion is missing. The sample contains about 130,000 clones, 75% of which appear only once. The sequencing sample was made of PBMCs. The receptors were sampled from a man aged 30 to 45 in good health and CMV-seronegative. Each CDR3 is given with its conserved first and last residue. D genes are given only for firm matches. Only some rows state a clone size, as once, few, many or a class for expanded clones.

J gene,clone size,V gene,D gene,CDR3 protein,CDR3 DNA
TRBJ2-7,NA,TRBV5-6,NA,CASSQDSADEQYF,TGTGCCAGCAGCCAGGACTCTGCCGATGAGCAGTACTTC
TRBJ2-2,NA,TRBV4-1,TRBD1,CASSQEPGTGGPTGELFF,TGCGCCAGCAGCCAAGAACCAGGGACAGGGGGACCCACCGGGGAGCTGTTTTTT
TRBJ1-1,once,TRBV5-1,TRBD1,CASSLNSGTGGGSNLNTEAFF,TGCGCCAGCAGCTTGAATTCCGGGACAGGGGGCGGAAGTAACCTGAACACTGAAGCTTTCTTT
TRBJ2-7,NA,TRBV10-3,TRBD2,CAISLTGTSGGTYEQYF,TGTGCCATCAGCCTTACCGGGACTAGCGGGGGTACCTACGAGCAGTACTTC
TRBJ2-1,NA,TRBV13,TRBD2,CASSLGRGIAGEQFF,TGTGCCAGCAGCTTAGGCCGGGGAATAGCGGGAGAGCAGTTCTTC
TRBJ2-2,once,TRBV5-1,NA,CASSELGGGDTGELFF,TGCGCCAGCAGCGAATTGGGCGGAGGCGACACCGGGGAGCTGTTTTTT
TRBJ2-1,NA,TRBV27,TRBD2,CASSPRTSGGANEQFF,TGTGCCAGCAGTCCCCGGACTAGCGGGGGGGCCAATGAGCAGTTCTTC
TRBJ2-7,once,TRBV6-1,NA,CASSDQTETGSYEQYF,TGTGCCAGCAGTGACCAGACAGAGACGGGCTCCTACGAGCAGTACTTC
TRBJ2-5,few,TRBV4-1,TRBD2,CASSQWRGETQYF,TGCGCCAGCAGCCAATGGCGGGGGGAGACCCAGTACTTC
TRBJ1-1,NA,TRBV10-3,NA,CAISDLDSRANTEAFF,TGTGCCATCAGTGACTTGGACAGTCGTGCGAACACTGAAGCTTTCTTT
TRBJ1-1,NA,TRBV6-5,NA,CASSSDSPNTEAFF,TGTGCCAGCAGTTCCGACTCCCCGAACACTGAAGCTTTCTTT
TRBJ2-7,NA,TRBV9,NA,CASSAYQGGYEQYF,TGTGCCAGCAGCGCCTATCAGGGCGGTTACGAGCAGTACTTC
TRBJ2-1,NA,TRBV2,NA,CASKLAGEQFF,TGTGCCAGCAAACTAGCTGGTGAGCAGTTCTTC
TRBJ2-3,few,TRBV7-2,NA,CASSLATGTDTQYF,TGTGCCAGCAGCTTAGCTACGGGCACAGATACGCAGTATTTT
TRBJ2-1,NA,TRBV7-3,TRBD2,CASSPRLAGDSGEQFF,TGTGCCAGCAGCCCTCGACTAGCGGGAGATTCTGGTGAGCAGTTCTTC
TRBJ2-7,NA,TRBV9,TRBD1,CASSVVLGQGVNEQYF,TGTGCCAGCAGCGTAGTATTGGGACAGGGGGTTAACGAGCAGTACTTC
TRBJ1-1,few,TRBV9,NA,CASSVVGRDTEAFF,TGTGCCAGCAGCGTAGTAGGCAGGGACACTGAAGCTTTCTTT